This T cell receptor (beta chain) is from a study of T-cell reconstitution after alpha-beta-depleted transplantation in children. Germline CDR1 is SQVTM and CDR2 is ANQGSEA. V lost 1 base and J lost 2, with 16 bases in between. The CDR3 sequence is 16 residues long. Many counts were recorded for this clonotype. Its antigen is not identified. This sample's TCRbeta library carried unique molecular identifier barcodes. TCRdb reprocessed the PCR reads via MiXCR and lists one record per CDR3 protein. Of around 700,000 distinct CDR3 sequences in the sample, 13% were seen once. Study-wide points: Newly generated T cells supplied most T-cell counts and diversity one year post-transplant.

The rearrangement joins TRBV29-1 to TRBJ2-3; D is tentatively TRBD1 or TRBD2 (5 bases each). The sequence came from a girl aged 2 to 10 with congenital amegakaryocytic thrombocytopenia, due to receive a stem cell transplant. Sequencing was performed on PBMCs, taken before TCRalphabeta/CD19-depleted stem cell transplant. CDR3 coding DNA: TGCAGCGTTGAAGCGGTTAGCGTTGGGGCCACAGATACGCAGTATTTT. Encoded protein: CSVEAVSVGATDTQYF.